This TCR beta chain was profiled in a study of response to subunit inactivated influenza vaccine. TCRdb ran MiXCR on the RT-PCR reads and lists one entry per CDR3 protein. Of around 320,000 distinct CDR3 sequences listed, over 20% were seen once; the top ten hold 9% to 12%. Study findings and constraints: That few new T cells are recruited by each seasonal influenza vaccination was the authors' suggestion.

This clonotype turned up a few times. Its antigen is unidentified. The CDR3 is 13 amino acids. V shed 1 base and J shed 3 bases, with 7 bases lying between them. Germline CDR1 MNHEY, CDR2 SVGEGT. The sequencing used PBMCs from blood, collected 21 months after vaccination. This clonotype originated in a man between 45 and 75 years old who received an inactivated influenza vaccine. V gene TRBV6-2 or TRBV6-3 combines with J gene TRBJ2-7; no reliable D call. The CDR3: CASSYWGNYEQYF. CDR3 nucleotides: TGTGCCAGCAGTTACTGGGGAAACTACGAGCAGTACTTC.